This is a list of T cell receptor beta chains from one sample in a study of relationships among human T cell subsets. TCRdb called the multiplex PCR reads again in MiXCR, with one record for every CDR3 protein. The repertoire has roughly 15,000 distinct CDR3 sequences, over 50% of them found once; the top ten carry 2% to 2.5%. The sample was Tregs sorted from blood. The receptors shown here come from a man aged 40-49 years in good health. Both conserved end residues are part of each CDR3. Fields, in order: D gene, J gene, V gene, clone size, CDR3 DNA, CDR3 protein. D genes are given only for firm matches. Some rows have no size entry. The others give once, few or many, or a class for an expanded clone.

TRBD1	TRBJ2-7	TRBV6-5	.	TGTGCCAGCAGTAGGTCCAGGACAGGGGCCTACGAGCAGTACTTC	CASSRSRTGAYEQYF
.	TRBJ1-4	TRBV7-4	.	TGTGCCAGCAGCTTAAGAAGGGGCGAGGAAAAACTGTTTTTT	CASSLRRGEEKLFF
.	TRBJ2-5	TRBV20-1	.	TGCAGTGCTAGCCGGGACAACCAAGAGATCCAGTACTTC	CSASRDNQEIQYF
.	TRBJ2-7	TRBV4-2	.	TGTGCCAGCAGCCATACTAGGATATCCTACGAGCAGTACTTC	CASSHTRISYEQYF
.	TRBJ1-1	TRBV6-5	.	TGTGCCAGCAGTCCCGATAGGATAACTGAAGCTTTCTTT	CASSPDRITEAFF
.	TRBJ2-1	TRBV6-6	.	TGTGCCAGCAGACCAACAGGGAAGAAGTCCTACAATGAGCAGTCCTTC	CASRPTGKKSYNEQSF
.	TRBJ2-5	TRBV7-8	.	TGTGCCAGCAGCCTCCTGAGGAGAGGGTACGAGACCCAGTACTTC	CASSLLRRGYETQYF
.	TRBJ1-3	TRBV14	.	TGTGCCAGCAGCCTCCAGACAGCCCTGACCTCTGGAAACACCATATATTTT	CASSLQTALTSGNTIYF
.	TRBJ2-7	TRBV14	.	TGTGCCAGCAGCCAAGATCTTAGGAGCACAGGGAGGAACTCCTACGAGCAGTACTTC	CASSQDLRSTGRNSYEQYF
TRBD2	TRBJ2-3	TRBV18	.	TGTGCCAGCTCGCTATATACTAGCGGAAGCACAGATACGCAGTATTTT	CASSLYTSGSTDTQYF
.	TRBJ2-5	TRBV2	once	TGTGCCAGCAGCGCTACCGGGATCTTCACCGAGACCCAGTACTTC	CASSATGIFTETQYF
.	TRBJ1-1	TRBV6-1	few	TGTGCCAGCAGGGGAGGGACTGAAGCTTTCTTT	CASRGGTEAFF
.	TRBJ2-7	TRBV30	.	TGTGCCTGGAGTGTATGGACGGGAGAGCAGTACTTC	CAWSVWTGEQYF
.	TRBJ2-7	TRBV2	.	TGTGCCAGCAGTGCTAAGCGAACCTACGAGCAGTACTTC	CASSAKRTYEQYF
.	TRBJ1-5	TRBV28	.	TGTGCCAGCAGTTTTGGGTACCGCAATCAGCCCCAGCATTTT	CASSFGYRNQPQHF
.	TRBJ2-5	TRBV29-1	.	TGCAGCGTTTGGACAGCGGGGAAGGGGACCCAGTACTTC	CSVWTAGKGTQYF
TRBD1	TRBJ1-2	TRBV29-1	few	TGCAGCGTCCTGACAGGGGCCTATGGCTACACCTTC	CSVLTGAYGYTF
.	TRBJ2-3	TRBV7-9	.	TGTGCCAGCAGCTCCAGTTCCGATACGCAGTATTTT	CASSSSSDTQYF
.	TRBJ1-3	TRBV2	few	TGTGCCAGCAGTGAGCGGGGAAACACCATATATTTT	CASSERGNTIYF
TRBD1	TRBJ1-1	TRBV6-1	.	TGTGCCAGCAGTGCCCGGGACAGGGGTTATCCAGGCACTGAAGCTTTCTTT	CASSARDRGYPGTEAFF
.	TRBJ2-7	TRBV6-1	.	TGTGCCAGCAGTTGGGCCTGGCGGGAACAGTACTTC	CASSWAWREQYF
.	TRBJ2-3	TRBV11-2	few	TGTGCCAGCTCGCCCACCCTTGCAGAGTCAGATACGCAGTATTTT	CASSPTLAESDTQYF
.	TRBJ1-6	TRBV11-2	few	TGTGCCAGCAGCTCGCCCGGACAGAGGCGCAATTCACCCCTCCACTTT	CASSSPGQRRNSPLHF
.	TRBJ1-1	TRBV6-5	.	TGTGCCAGCAGCACTTCAAACACTGAAGCTTTCTTT	CASSTSNTEAFF
.	TRBJ2-4	TRBV18	.	TGTGCCAGCTCACCGTTTGGGGTCGAGCCCGGAGGCATTCAGTACTTC	CASSPFGVEPGGIQYF
TRBD1	TRBJ1-2	TRBV30	.	TGTGCCTGGGGCACCCTGACAGGGAACTATGGCTACACCTTC	CAWGTLTGNYGYTF
.	TRBJ2-3	TRBV28	few	TGTGCCAGCAGACCGAGTGCAGGGCCCACAGATACGCAGTATTTT	CASRPSAGPTDTQYF
.	TRBJ2-1	TRBV14	.	TGTGCCAGCAGCCAAGACGGGATAGGAGAGCAGTTCTTC	CASSQDGIGEQFF
TRBD2	TRBJ2-1	TRBV11-2	.	TGTGCCAGCAGCTCGGGACTAGCGGGAAATGAGCAGTTCTTC	CASSSGLAGNEQFF
.	TRBJ2-5	TRBV11-2	.	TGTGCCAGCAGCGCCCTTCTGAGGGACCAAGAGACCCAGTACTTC	CASSALLRDQETQYF
.	TRBJ2-1	TRBV11-2	.	TGTGCCAGCAGCGGGTCCAAGGGAAATGAGCAGTTCTTC	CASSGSKGNEQFF
.	TRBJ1-2	TRBV14	.	TGTGCCAGCAGCCCCGGATACCGCTATGGCTACACCTTC	CASSPGYRYGYTF
.	TRBJ2-7	TRBV27	.	TGTGCCAGCAGTACCCTCCCCCTTGCGCGAGTGTACTTC	CASSTLPLARVYF
TRBD1	TRBJ1-1	TRBV2	.	TGTGCCAACAGTGGACAGGGAGGCACTGAAGCTTTCTTT	CANSGQGGTEAFF
TRBD1	TRBJ1-5	TRBV5-5	.	TGTGCCAGCAGCCTACAGGGGGATCAGCCCCAGCATTTT	CASSLQGDQPQHF
.	TRBJ2-1	TRBV27	few	TGTGCCAGCTGGTCCCCGACAATAGCGGCGTACAATGAGCAGTTCTTC	CASWSPTIAAYNEQFF
TRBD2	TRBJ2-3	TRBV11-2	medium-sized	TGTGCCAGCAGCGGAGGACTAGCGGGAGAGTATAGCACAGATACGCAGTATTTT	CASSGGLAGEYSTDTQYF
TRBD2	TRBJ2-5	TRBV10-3	.	TGTGCCATCAGTAGGGGAGGGCTCCGGGAGACCCAGTACTTC	CAISRGGLRETQYF
.	TRBJ2-5	TRBV28	few	TGTGCCAGCAGTTCCCGCGGGGCCCAGTACTTC	CASSSRGAQYF
.	TRBJ2-3	TRBV11-3	.	TGTGCCAGCAGCCGCCGGGCGGGGTTACCCACAGATACGCAGTATTTT	CASSRRAGLPTDTQYF